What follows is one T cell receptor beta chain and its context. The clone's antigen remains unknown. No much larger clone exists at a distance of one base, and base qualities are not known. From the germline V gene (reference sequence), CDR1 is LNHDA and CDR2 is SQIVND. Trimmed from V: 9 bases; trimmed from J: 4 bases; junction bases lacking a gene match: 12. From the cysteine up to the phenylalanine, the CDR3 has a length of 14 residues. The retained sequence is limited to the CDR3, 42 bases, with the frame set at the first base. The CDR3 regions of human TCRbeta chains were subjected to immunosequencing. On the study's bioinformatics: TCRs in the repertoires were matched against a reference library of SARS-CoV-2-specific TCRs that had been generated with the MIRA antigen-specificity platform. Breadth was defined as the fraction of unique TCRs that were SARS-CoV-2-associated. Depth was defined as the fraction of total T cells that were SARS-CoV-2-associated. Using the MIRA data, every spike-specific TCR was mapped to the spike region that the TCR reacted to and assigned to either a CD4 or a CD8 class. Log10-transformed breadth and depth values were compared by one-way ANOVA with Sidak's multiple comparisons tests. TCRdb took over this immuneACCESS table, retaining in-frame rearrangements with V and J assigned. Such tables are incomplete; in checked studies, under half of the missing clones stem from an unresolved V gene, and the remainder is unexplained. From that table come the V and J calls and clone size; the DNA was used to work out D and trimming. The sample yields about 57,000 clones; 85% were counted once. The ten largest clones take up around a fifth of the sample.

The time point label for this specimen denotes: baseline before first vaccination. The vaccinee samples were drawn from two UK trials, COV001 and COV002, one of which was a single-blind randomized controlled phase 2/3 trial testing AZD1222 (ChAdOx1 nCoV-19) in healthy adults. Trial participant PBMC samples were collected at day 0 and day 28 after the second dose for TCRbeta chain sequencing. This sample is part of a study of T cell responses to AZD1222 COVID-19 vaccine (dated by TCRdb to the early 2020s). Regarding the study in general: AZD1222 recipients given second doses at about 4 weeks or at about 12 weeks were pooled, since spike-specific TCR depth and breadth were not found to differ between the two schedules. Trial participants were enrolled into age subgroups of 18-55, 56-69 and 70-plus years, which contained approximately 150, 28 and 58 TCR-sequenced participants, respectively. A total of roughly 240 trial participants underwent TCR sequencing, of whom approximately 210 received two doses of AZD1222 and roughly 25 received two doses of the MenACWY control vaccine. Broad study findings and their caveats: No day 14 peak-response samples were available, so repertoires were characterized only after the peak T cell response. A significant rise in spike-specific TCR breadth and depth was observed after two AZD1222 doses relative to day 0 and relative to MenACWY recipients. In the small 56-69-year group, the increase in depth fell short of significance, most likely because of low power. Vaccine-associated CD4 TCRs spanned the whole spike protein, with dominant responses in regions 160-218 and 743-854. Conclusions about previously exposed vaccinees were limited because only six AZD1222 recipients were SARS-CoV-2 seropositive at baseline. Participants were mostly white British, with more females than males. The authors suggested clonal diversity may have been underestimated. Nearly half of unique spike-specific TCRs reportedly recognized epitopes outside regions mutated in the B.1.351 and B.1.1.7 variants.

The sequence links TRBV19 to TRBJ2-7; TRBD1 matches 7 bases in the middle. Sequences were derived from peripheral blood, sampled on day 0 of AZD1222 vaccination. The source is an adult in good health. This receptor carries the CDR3 CASSIPGGLYEQYF. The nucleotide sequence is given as TGTGCCAGCTCCATCCCAGGGGGTCTGTACGAGCAGTACTTC.